A selection of T cell receptor beta chains follows, all from one sample in a study of cytomegalovirus exposure and HLA in healthy donors. Generated by immunoSEQ multiplex PCR, the TCRdb table keeps only in-frame clones and is missing some. The data contain about 120,000 clones, 75% to 90% of them singletons. Sequenced material: PBMCs. These receptors were collected from a man between 35 and 55 years old in good health and CMV-seronegative. Both conserved end residues are part of each CDR3. A D gene is named only where the DNA matches it firmly. Clone sizes are given selectively: once, few, many, or a class where the clone is expanded.

V gene	D gene	J gene	CDR3 length	clone size	CDR3 protein
TRBV5-6	NA	TRBJ2-3	15	NA	CASSLEEGWADTQYF
TRBV6-5	TRBD1	TRBJ1-6	16	NA	CASSYARTGANSPLHF
TRBV19	TRBD2	TRBJ2-2	17	once	CASSRFWASGSTGELFF
TRBV5-4	NA	TRBJ2-6	18	NA	CASSLAPGQLSGANVLTF
TRBV10-3	NA	NA	12	once	CAISLQGYEQYF
TRBV4-1	NA	TRBJ2-7	16	few	CASSDDSRQYSYEQYF
TRBV7-9	TRBD1	TRBJ2-2	16	NA	CASSSRDRGDTGELFF
TRBV5-1	NA	TRBJ2-1	16	NA	CASSFSSVGSYNEQFF
TRBV7-2	TRBD2	TRBJ2-3	15	NA	CASSLDSAGVDTQYF
TRBV5-1	NA	TRBJ2-2	17	NA	CASSPQGPGGSTGELFF